One sample yielded the 16 T cell receptor beta chains listed below, sequenced in a study of human T cells and chemical hapten exposure. MiXCR, applied by TCRdb to the RACE reads, yields one record per CDR3 protein. Here the sample spans around 300,000 distinct CDR3 sequences, 4.5% to 5.5% being singletons. Time point meaning: pre-sensitization, week 0. Treatment in this sample: therapeutic diphenylcyclopropenone sensitization with weekly scalp DPC. Specimen: whole blood, collected in connection with sensitization to the hapten diphenylcyclopropenone (DPC). These receptors all stem from a woman aged 18-30 years with alopecia areata. Some clones in this sample may be carry-over from other donors' samples.

This clonotype was observed many times. The CDR3 reads CASSPVPGAGGVLSGANVLTF. In nucleotides, the CDR3 is TGTGCCAGCTCACCGGTGCCTGGGGCAGGGGGCGTATTGTCTGGGGCCAACGTCCTGACTTTC. The chain couples TRBV18 to TRBJ2-6, with 8 bases fitting TRBD1. The CDR3 contains 21 residues. V lost 3 bases, J lost 1 base, and 17 bases stayed unmatched. The germline V gene has CDR1 KGHSH and CDR2 LQKENI.

The chain recombines TRBV7-9 with TRBJ1-5; the D is unclear. Germline CDR1 and CDR2: SEHNR and FQNEAQ (reference sequence). The germline V and J ends were trimmed by 3 bases and 7 bases, with 16 bases remaining between them. This CDR3 spans 15 amino acids. The CDR3 loop is CASSFGRSQEQPQHF. The CDR3 region has the DNA TGTGCCAGCAGCTTTGGTCGGTCCCAGGAGCAGCCCCAGCATTTT.

This clonotype occurred a few times. The chain couples TRBV15 to TRBJ2-1; TRBD2 matches 13 bases. This CDR3 region has 16 residues. The V gene's germline CDR1 is LNHNV and CDR2 YYDKDF (reference sequence). V shed 2 bases, J shed 3 bases, and the junction held 1 base outside the gene matches. The CDR3 is CATSRRLAGGYNEQFF. The DNA for the CDR3 is TGTGCCACCAGCAGAAGACTAGCGGGGGGCTACAATGAGCAGTTCTTC.

This clonotype was seen repeatedly, ten times or more. J is TRBJ2-3 and V is TRBV10-3, with a weak D call TRBD2 (5 bases). CDR3 length: 16 residues. V lost 7 bases and J lost 0, with 17 bases in between. Germline-derived CDR1 and CDR2 are ENHRY and SYGVKD. The CDR3 DNA reads TGTGCCATCATGGGGAGAAGCGGAGTTAGCACAGATACGCAGTATTTT. Translation: CAIMGRSGVSTDTQYF.

J is TRBJ2-3 and V is TRBV5-1; TRBD1 agrees at 7 bases. V shed 2 bases and J 2 bases; nucleotides not matched to a gene: 8. The CDR3 has 16 amino acids. Per the germline V gene, CDR1 is SGHRS and CDR2 is YFSETQ. CDR3 residues: CASSFKWDRATDTQYF. In DNA, the CDR3 is TGCGCCAGCAGCTTCAAGTGGGACAGAGCCACAGATACGCAGTATTTT.

This clonotype was observed many times. The chain uses TRBV7-9 and TRBJ2-7; D is unclear. Germline-derived CDR1 and CDR2 are SEHNR and FQNEAQ (reference sequence). The CDR3 spans 16 residues. The V end lost 0 bases, the J end lost 2 bases, and 14 bases lay between the germline ends. The CDR3 region is CASSLAPDKKAYEQYF. The DNA for the CDR3 is TGTGCCAGCAGCTTAGCTCCAGATAAAAAAGCCTACGAGCAGTACTTC.

This clonotype was picked up a small number of times. J is TRBJ2-3 and V is TRBV5-5; 15 bases are shared with TRBD2. The CDR3 has 18 residues. The V and J ends lost 2 bases and 3 bases, in that order; junction bases with no gene match: 7. Germline assignment: CDR1 SGHKS and CDR2 YYEKEE (reference sequence). The CDR3 loop reads CASSLRTSGGAATDTQYF. In DNA form, the CDR3 reads TGTGCCAGCAGCTTAAGGACTAGCGGGGGGGCGGCGACAGATACGCAGTATTTT.

This clonotype was picked up a small number of times. V and J are TRBV7-2 and TRBJ2-5, with D unresolved. The CDR3 covers 14 residues. Trimming stripped 3 bases from V and 1 base from J, with 9 bases between. Looked up from germline, CDR1 is SGHTA and CDR2 is FQGNSA. Written as DNA, the CDR3 is TGTGCCAGCAGCTTTAGCCTCTCCCAAGAGACCCAGTACTTC. It encodes CASSFSLSQETQYF.

This sequence joins TRBV12-5 and TRBJ2-7, with no clear D. This CDR3 comprises 13 residues. Trimming took 7 bases from V and 2 from J, leaving 12 bases between them. The germline V gene encodes CDR1 LGHNT and CDR2 FRNRAP. CDR3 nucleotide sequence: TGTGCTAGTGCCCTAGACGGACCCTACGAGCAGTACTTC. Translated: CASALDGPYEQYF.

Points on this clonotype: One end of the junction varies from germline; a read error may be responsible. The chain links TRBV7-2 to TRBJ2-5, with D possibly TRBD2 on 7 matching bases. In germline, CDR1 is SGHTA, CDR2 FQGNSA. The CDR3 contains 14 residues. CDR3 in DNA: TGTGCCAGCAGCTCAGGGGCTAGCGGAGAGACCCAGCACTTC. This sequence encodes CASSSGASGETQHF.

The chain links TRBV5-1 to TRBJ2-7; 8 bases fit TRBD1. CDR3 length: 18 residues. Germline V lookup: CDR1 SGHRS, CDR2 YFSETQ. The V and J ends lost 2 bases and 2 bases, in that order; junction bases with no gene match: 15. DNA of the CDR3: TGCGCCAGCAGCTTACGGGATCCGGTGGGGACAGGCACCTACGAGCAGTACTTC. Translation gives CASSLRDPVGTGTYEQYF.

This clonotype showed up many times. V usage is TRBV20-1 and J usage is TRBJ1-4; a possible D gene is TRBD1 (5 bases). The CDR3 has 15 amino acids. Germline loops: CDR1 DFQATT, CDR2 SNEGSKA (reference sequence). Trimming stripped 0 bases from V and 4 bases from J, with 12 bases between. The CDR3 loop reads CSARDSRANNEKLFF. CDR3 DNA sequence: TGCAGTGCTAGAGATTCCAGGGCCAATAATGAAAAACTGTTTTTT.

The CDR3 DNA reads as TGTGCCACGCAACAGGTAGCAAATCAGCCCCAGCATTTT. Translating gives CATQQVANQPQHF. The chain recombines TRBV6-2 or TRBV6-3 with TRBJ1-5, with a weak D call TRBD1 (5 bases). The germline V gene has CDR1 MNHEY and CDR2 SVGEGT. V dropped 10 bases and J dropped 4 bases, with 14 bases sitting between them. This CDR3 is 13 amino acids long.

This clonotype was picked up one time. The genes are TRBV6-2 or TRBV6-3 and TRBJ1-1; a weak D match, TRBD1 (5 bases). The V gene lost 0 bases and the J gene lost 0 bases, with 11 bases spanning the gap. Germline assignment: CDR1 MNHEY and CDR2 SVGEGT. The CDR3 is made up of 16 amino acids. The CDR3 DNA sequence: TGTGCCAGCAGTTACTCGACAGTGCTCATGAACACTGAAGCTTTCTTT. This codes for CASSYSTVLMNTEAFF.

This clonotype was picked up a small number of times. The genes are TRBV7-9 and TRBJ2-1, with 7 bases identical to TRBD1. The CDR3 spans 16 residues. Unmatched junction bases numbered 6, after V lost 1 base and J lost 3 bases. Per germline, CDR1 SEHNR and CDR2 FQNEAQ (reference sequence). The CDR3, as DNA: TGTGCCAGCAGCTTAGAGGGGGCTACTGTCTACAATGAGCAGTTCTTC. As protein: CASSLEGATVYNEQFF. The entire variable domain, with the rest obtained from reference TRBV7-9 and TRBJ2-1, is as follows: DTGVSQNPRHKITKRGQNVTFRCDPISEHNRLYWYRQTLGQGPEFLTYFQNEAQLEKSRLLSDRFSAERPKGSFSTLEIQRTEQGDSAMYLCASSLEGATVYNEQFFGPGTRLTVL.

At least ten counts were recorded for this clonotype. CDR3 in amino acids: CASSQDRIGTGYTF. The DNA of the CDR3 is TGTGCCAGCAGCCAAGATCGTATAGGGACCGGCTACACCTTC. The rearrangement links TRBV4-2 to TRBJ1-2; weak D call: TRBD1 (5 bases). The V gene's germline CDR1 is LGHNA and CDR2 YNFKEQ. The CDR3 totals 14 residues. Trimming shortened V by 0 bases and J by 8 bases, and 13 bases separated the two germline ends.